This T cell receptor beta chain comes out of a study of CD8 T cells in Susac syndrome. The T cells that were sequenced for TCR beta were CD8+ and CD4+ cells from blood. Isolation of CD8+ and CD4+ T cells was performed negatively, whereas enrichment of TEMRA cells was done by FACS. As regards this clonotype: Its antigen remains unidentified.

Reverse transcription of roughly 0.45 to 1 ug RNA was carried out with random hexamers. TCR beta CDR3 was amplified by immunoSEQ multiplex PCR. This amplification extended across 54 Vbeta and 13 Jbeta segments. TCRdb passed the immunoSEQ multiplex PCR reads through MiXCR, listing each CDR3 protein once. The sample consists of hundreds of thousands of distinct CDR3 sequences, 93% of them appearing once. Findings and caveats of the study: It was acknowledged in the study that its TCR sequencing and HLA analysis involved a relatively small number of individuals.

V lost 1 base, J lost 10 bases, and 19 bases lay in between. Germline loops: CDR1 MDHEN, CDR2 SYDVKM. The CDR3 consists of 15 residues. The rearrangement joins TRBV28 to TRBJ1-1, with a tentative D call TRBD1 (6 bases). What was sequenced was CD4+ T cells from PBMCs. This TCR was sampled from a human donor with multiple sclerosis. Here the CDR3 reads CASSLSGSPGVSAFF. For the CDR3, the DNA is TGTGCCAGCAGTTTATCCGGGTCCCCAGGGGTTTCAGCTTTCTTT.